A selection of T cell receptor beta chains follows, all from one sample in a study of T cell responses to AZD1222 COVID-19 vaccine. Using immunoSEQ multiplex PCR, the repertoire was profiled, and TCRdb retains in-frame clones only, with some absent. The sample holds under 80,000 clones, approximately 79% seen once. The source material was peripheral blood, sampled on day 0 of MenACWY control vaccination. The source is an adult in good health. Each CDR3 is given with its conserved first and last residue. Each record gives: J gene, clone size, D gene, V gene, CDR3 DNA, CDR3 protein. The D gene is left open where the match is weak. Where a row states a size, it is once, few, many or the class of an expanded clone; other rows omit it.

j_gene: TRBJ1-2
abundance: NA
d_gene: NA
v_gene: TRBV7-9
CDR3nt: TGTGCCAGCAGCTTAGAGGCCCGACTGCCCTATGGCTACACCTTC
CDR3aa: CASSLEARLPYGYTF

j_gene: TRBJ1-5
abundance: NA
d_gene: NA
v_gene: TRBV5-6
CDR3nt: TGTGCCAGCAGCAGGGCAACAGGGCCGAATCAGCCCCAGCATTTT
CDR3aa: CASSRATGPNQPQHF

j_gene: TRBJ2-3
abundance: NA
d_gene: NA
v_gene: TRBV5-6
CDR3nt: TGTGCCAGCAGCACGCAGACCCCGAATACGCAGTATTTT
CDR3aa: CASSTQTPNTQYF

j_gene: TRBJ1-2
abundance: NA
d_gene: NA
v_gene: TRBV7-2
CDR3nt: TGTGCCAGCAGCTTTGAGGACACACGCTACACCTTC
CDR3aa: CASSFEDTRYTF

j_gene: TRBJ1-1
abundance: NA
d_gene: NA
v_gene: TRBV7-2
CDR3nt: TGTGCCAGCAGCCGGTATGGGGGCACTGAAGCTTTCTTT
CDR3aa: CASSRYGGTEAFF

j_gene: TRBJ1-5
abundance: few
d_gene: TRBD1
v_gene: TRBV28
CDR3nt: TGTGCCAGCAGCGGGACAGGGGGCTTCGGTCAGCCCCAGCATTTT
CDR3aa: CASSGTGGFGQPQHF

j_gene: TRBJ1-3
abundance: NA
d_gene: TRBD1
v_gene: TRBV11-2
CDR3nt: TGTGCCAGCAGCGCGGACAGGGAGGGAAACACCATATATTTT
CDR3aa: CASSADREGNTIYF

j_gene: TRBJ1-1
abundance: NA
d_gene: TRBD1
v_gene: TRBV7-9
CDR3nt: TGTGCCAGCAGCGTTCTCCGGGACAGGACTGAAGCTTTCTTT
CDR3aa: CASSVLRDRTEAFF

j_gene: TRBJ2-2
abundance: NA
d_gene: NA
v_gene: TRBV6-5
CDR3nt: TGTGCCAGCAGGGTACAGGGCTCCACCGGGGAGCTGTTTTTT
CDR3aa: CASRVQGSTGELFF

j_gene: TRBJ2-1
abundance: NA
d_gene: NA
v_gene: TRBV11-2
CDR3nt: TGTGCCAGCAGCTCCAACCTTCTCTCCTACAATGAGCAGTTCTTC
CDR3aa: CASSSNLLSYNEQFF

j_gene: TRBJ2-1
abundance: NA
d_gene: TRBD2
v_gene: TRBV19
CDR3nt: TGTGCCAGTAGTATACCGGCAGCGGGAGGTAATGGAAATGAGCAGTTCTTC
CDR3aa: CASSIPAAGGNGNEQFF

j_gene: TRBJ1-6
abundance: NA
d_gene: NA
v_gene: TRBV5-1
CDR3nt: TGCGCCAGCAGCTTGGAGGGGCAACCAGCGGGCTCACCCCTCCACTTT
CDR3aa: CASSLEGQPAGSPLHF

j_gene: TRBJ1-3
abundance: NA
d_gene: NA
v_gene: TRBV7-9
CDR3nt: TGTGCCAGCAGCCCTGAGGGGGACCCTGGAAACACCATATATTTT
CDR3aa: CASSPEGDPGNTIYF

j_gene: TRBJ1-1
abundance: NA
d_gene: TRBD1
v_gene: TRBV3-1/TRBV3-2
CDR3nt: TGTGCCAGCAGCCCAGGGGGGGGAAAAGCTTTCTTT
CDR3aa: CASSPGGGKAFF

j_gene: TRBJ2-1
abundance: NA
d_gene: TRBD2
v_gene: TRBV28
CDR3nt: TGTGCCAGCAGTTTATATCCTAGCGGGAGTGGTGAGCAGTTCTTC
CDR3aa: CASSLYPSGSGEQFF

j_gene: TRBJ1-1
abundance: NA
d_gene: NA
v_gene: TRBV19
CDR3nt: TGTGCCAGTAGTATAGACAGCGCACCGGGAAACACTGAAGCTTTCTTT
CDR3aa: CASSIDSAPGNTEAFF

j_gene: TRBJ2-5
abundance: NA
d_gene: NA
v_gene: TRBV30
CDR3nt: TGTGCCTGGAGTTCCGGGGACACCCGTGAGACCCAGTACTTC
CDR3aa: CAWSSGDTRETQYF

j_gene: TRBJ1-3
abundance: NA
d_gene: NA
v_gene: TRBV5-1
CDR3nt: TGCGCCAGCAGCAATGTCGGGGCATCCGGAAACACCATATATTTT
CDR3aa: CASSNVGASGNTIYF

j_gene: TRBJ2-2
abundance: NA
d_gene: NA
v_gene: TRBV5-1
CDR3nt: TGCGCCAGCAGCTTGCCTCCGGGGGCCAGCGACCCCGGGGAGCTGTTTTTT
CDR3aa: CASSLPPGASDPGELFF

j_gene: TRBJ2-5
abundance: NA
d_gene: TRBD2
v_gene: TRBV6-5
CDR3nt: TGTGCCAGCAGGCGAACGGGGGGGGGCGAGACCCAGTACTTC
CDR3aa: CASRRTGGGETQYF

j_gene: TRBJ2-3
abundance: NA
d_gene: NA
v_gene: TRBV7-2
CDR3nt: TGTGCCAGCAGCCCTGGGACTTTAACGCAGTATTTT
CDR3aa: CASSPGTLTQYF

j_gene: TRBJ1-5
abundance: few
d_gene: NA
v_gene: TRBV18
CDR3nt: TGTGCCAGCTCAAGCACTCCGGATCAGCCCCAGCATTTT
CDR3aa: CASSSTPDQPQHF

j_gene: TRBJ2-7
abundance: NA
d_gene: NA
v_gene: TRBV5-4
CDR3nt: TGTGCCAGCAGCTTCGGTCCGAGCTCCTACGAGCAGTACTTC
CDR3aa: CASSFGPSSYEQYF

j_gene: TRBJ2-1
abundance: NA
d_gene: NA
v_gene: TRBV12-3/TRBV12-4
CDR3nt: TGTGCCAGCAGTTTAAGACTCCTCAATGAGCAGTTCTTC
CDR3aa: CASSLRLLNEQFF

j_gene: TRBJ2-3
abundance: NA
d_gene: NA
v_gene: TRBV20-1
CDR3nt: TGCAGTGCTATACAGGGCCGTACGCAGTATTTT
CDR3aa: CSAIQGRTQYF

j_gene: TRBJ2-6
abundance: NA
d_gene: NA
v_gene: TRBV30
CDR3nt: TGTGCCTGGAGACCTGGGGCCAACGTCCTGACTTTC
CDR3aa: CAWRPGANVLTF

j_gene: TRBJ2-7
abundance: NA
d_gene: TRBD1
v_gene: TRBV28
CDR3nt: TGTGCCAGCACCTCCGGGACAGGCACCTACGAGCAGTACTTC
CDR3aa: CASTSGTGTYEQYF

j_gene: TRBJ1-3
abundance: NA
d_gene: NA
v_gene: TRBV5-1
CDR3nt: TGCGCCAGCAGCCTCGGGGCAGTCAGCGGAAACACCATATATTTT
CDR3aa: CASSLGAVSGNTIYF

j_gene: TRBJ1-5
abundance: NA
d_gene: NA
v_gene: TRBV19
CDR3nt: TGTGCCAGTAGTATAAAACAGGGTAATCAGCCCCAGCATTTT
CDR3aa: CASSIKQGNQPQHF

j_gene: TRBJ2-3
abundance: NA
d_gene: TRBD2
v_gene: TRBV7-3
CDR3nt: TGTGCCAGCAGCCTAGGTGCGGGGGGACCCACAGATACGCAGTATTTT
CDR3aa: CASSLGAGGPTDTQYF

j_gene: TRBJ2-3
abundance: NA
d_gene: NA
v_gene: TRBV6-5
CDR3nt: TGTGCCAGCAGTTACGCGACGGGTAACACAGATACGCAGTATTTT
CDR3aa: CASSYATGNTDTQYF